This T cell receptor (beta chain) was identified in a study of blood T cell repertoires in COVID-19. The wider study: The samples span acute and convalescent COVID-19 from the United States, Italy and Spain.

Germline-derived CDR1 and CDR2 are SGHAT and FQDESV (reference sequence). V was cut by 3 bases and J by 6 bases, with 12 bases left in between. The CDR3 extends over 14 amino acids. Profiled with immunoSEQ multiplex PCR; TCRdb holds only in-frame clones, not every one. Of tens of thousands of clones listed, 85% were seen once; the top ten hold roughly 4%. The chain carries TRBV11-1 and TRBJ2-1; D is ambiguous. The origin of this receptor is a man in his sixties with acute or convalescent COVID-19. Sequencing was done on a sample of peripheral blood. CDR3 DNA sequence: TGTGCCAGCAGCTTCGGCCCCCTAGGCAATGAGCAGTTCTTC. It encodes CASSFGPLGNEQFF.